A single sample is the source of the 14 T cell receptor beta chains below, sequenced in a study of regulatory T cells in long-lasting Graves disease. Arm-PCR of CDR3 regions and iRepertoire HTBI primers were the basis on which TCR beta libraries were built. TCRdb re-called the multiplex PCR reads through MiXCR, storing one row per CDR3 protein. The data show roughly 500,000 distinct CDR3 sequences, 11% to 15% seen once. Time point given: newly diagnosed GD, antithyroid drugs for less than 3 months. With RNA extracted from PBMCs as input, the TCR library was made. The same data also contributed to another study, on T cells in Graves' hyperthyroidism and ophthalmopathy.

The sample consisted of peripheral blood mononuclear cells (PBMCs), taken at new diagnosis, from a patient treated with antithyroid drugs. These receptors were collected from a woman aged 45-60 years with Graves disease.

The chain is built from TRBV27 and TRBJ2-1; D call uncertain. CDR1 is MNHEY and CDR2 is SMNVEV in the germline V gene (reference sequence). V lost 1 base to trimming and J lost 7 bases, with 8 bases between them. The CDR3 is 13 amino acids. CDR3 protein: CASSLFFGNEQFF. For the CDR3, the DNA is TGTGCCAGCAGTTTATTTTTCGGGAATGAGCAGTTCTTC.

This clonotype has just a few counts. The gene calls are TRBV12-3 or TRBV12-4 and TRBJ1-6, with TRBD1 identical over 7 bases. J lost 9 bases, V lost 5 bases, and 7 bases had no gene match. There are 14 residues in the CDR3. The DNA of the CDR3 is TGTGCCAGCAGTCTGACAGGGTGGTCTTCACCCCTCCACTTT. It specifies CASSLTGWSSPLHF.

As for this clonotype: A much larger clone differs from this one at a single base, so this may be a read error. The rearrangement links TRBV29-1 to TRBJ1-2, with a possible D match to TRBD1 (5 bases). Trimming cost V 7 bases and J 1 base, with 16 bases left between them. CDR3 length: 14 residues. Looked up from germline, CDR1 is SQVTM and CDR2 is ANQGSEA. The DNA for the CDR3 is TGCAGCGCTGGGGGGGTGATAGGTAACTATGGCTACACCTTC. Encoded protein: CSAGGVIGNYGYTF.

This clonotype has at least ten counts. This sequence joins TRBV29-1 and TRBJ2-3, with TRBD2 as a possible D gene (6 bases). Germline loops: CDR1 SQVTM, CDR2 ANQGSEA. V lost 4 bases and J 2 bases, leaving 13 bases between the germline ends. This CDR3 comprises 14 residues. CDR3 DNA: TGCAGCGTTGTGAGTAGCGGTTACACAGATACGCAGTATTTT. Its protein product is CSVVSSGYTDTQYF.

This clonotype showed up just a few times. V usage is TRBV5-1 and J usage is TRBJ1-2; TRBD1 aligns across 10 bases. The ends lost 5 bases at V and 2 bases at J; junction bases unmatched: 9. CDR3 length: 16 amino acids. Germline V CDR1 and CDR2: SGHRS, YFSETQ. The CDR3 coding sequence is TGCGCCAGCAGTAGACAGGGGGCCGACAGGAACTATGGCTACACCTTC. Its translation: CASSRQGADRNYGYTF.

The gene calls are TRBV9 and TRBJ2-2; 7 bases agree with TRBD2. Unmatched junction bases numbered 8, after V lost 3 bases and J lost 6 bases. The CDR3 covers 15 residues. In germline, CDR1 is SGDLS, CDR2 YYNGEE. This CDR3 reads CASSDGTTRPGELFF. DNA for the CDR3: TGTGCCAGCAGCGACGGGACTACTCGGCCCGGGGAGCTGTTTTTT.

The genes are TRBV18 and TRBJ1-2; no definite D call. CDR1 and CDR2 from the germline V gene are KGHSH and LQKENI. Trimming took 0 bases from V and 6 from J, leaving 11 bases between them. CDR3 length equals 14 residues. The CDR3 sequence: CASSPPQDLDGYTF. CDR3 nucleotide sequence: TGTGCCAGCTCACCACCGCAGGACCTAGATGGCTACACCTTC.

This clonotype was seen at least ten times. This sequence joins TRBV13 and TRBJ2-7; a possible D gene is TRBD2 (5 bases). Germline V lookup: CDR1 PRHDT, CDR2 FYEKMQ (reference sequence). The CDR3 is 14 amino acids. V gave up 5 bases and J gave up 4 bases, with 15 bases separating them. The CDR3 nucleotides are TGTGCCAGCAGCCCCCAGGCGGGTAGGTACGAGCAGTACTTC. Its protein product is CASSPQAGRYEQYF. The variable domain in full, with the rest retrieved from reference TRBV13 and TRBJ2-7, is AAGVIQSPRHLIKEKRETATLKCYPIPRHDTVYWYQQGPGQDPQFLISFYEKMQSDKGSIPDRFSAQQFSDYHSELNMSSLELGDSALYFCASSPQAGRYEQYFGPGTRLTVT.

The genes are TRBV6-5 and TRBJ2-1; D possibly corresponds to TRBD1 (6 bases). Germline loops: CDR1 MNHEY, CDR2 SVGAGI. This CDR3 comprises 17 residues. V was shortened by 3 bases and J by 4 bases, with 19 bases between the two germline ends. The CDR3, as DNA: TGTGCCAGCAGTTATACAGGCCCAGGGGTAGGGTACAATGAGCAGTTCTTC. It translates to CASSYTGPGVGYNEQFF.

There are many counts of this clonotype. This chain connects TRBV2 to TRBJ2-3; D possibly corresponds to TRBD1 (6 bases). The CDR3 covers 14 residues. V lost 6 bases, J lost 2 bases, and 12 bases lay in between. Looked up from germline, CDR1 is SNHLY and CDR2 is FYNNEI. The chain's CDR3 is CASSQGPFTDTQYF. DNA of the CDR3: TGTGCCAGCAGCCAGGGGCCCTTCACAGATACGCAGTATTTT.

The chain is built from TRBV10-1 and TRBJ2-1, with 12 bases fitting TRBD2. The trim removed 3 bases at V and 7 bases at J, leaving 10 bases unmatched. In germline, CDR1 is WNHNN, CDR2 SYGVQD (reference sequence). CDR3 size: 17 residues. CDR3 coding DNA: TGCGCCAGCAGTGATCTAGCGGGAGGGAGTAGACTGAATGAGCAGTTCTTC. Protein: CASSDLAGGSRLNEQFF.

This clonotype was observed a handful of times. A read error likely explains this, since a far larger clone differs by one base. The V call is TRBV2, the J call TRBJ2-3, with 10 bases lining up with TRBD2. Germline CDR1 reads SNHLY; CDR2 reads FYNNEI. The CDR3 has 15 amino acids. The CDR3 spells CASSKAGGYQDTQCF. In DNA form, the CDR3 reads TGTGCCAGCAGTAAAGCGGGAGGGTATCAAGATACGCAGTGTTTT.

The sample holds many counts of this clonotype. The rearrangement uses TRBV2 and TRBJ1-6; no firm D call. This CDR3 is built from 14 residues. V lost 6 bases and J 9 bases, leaving 15 bases between the germline ends. Germline V gives CDR1 SNHLY, CDR2 FYNNEI. This CDR3 reads CASRRDTVRSPLHF. The CDR3 DNA is TGTGCCAGCAGGAGGGATACAGTCCGTTCACCCCTCCACTTT.

V is TRBV28 and J is TRBJ2-1; D uncertain. The germline V gene has CDR1 MDHEN and CDR2 SYDVKM. This CDR3 spans 14 amino acids. Trimming took off 1 base at V and 2 bases at J, with 6 bases between the two ends. The CDR3 sequence: CASSLYRTYNEQFF. The DNA of the CDR3 is TGTGCCAGCAGTTTATACAGAACCTACAATGAGCAGTTCTTC.